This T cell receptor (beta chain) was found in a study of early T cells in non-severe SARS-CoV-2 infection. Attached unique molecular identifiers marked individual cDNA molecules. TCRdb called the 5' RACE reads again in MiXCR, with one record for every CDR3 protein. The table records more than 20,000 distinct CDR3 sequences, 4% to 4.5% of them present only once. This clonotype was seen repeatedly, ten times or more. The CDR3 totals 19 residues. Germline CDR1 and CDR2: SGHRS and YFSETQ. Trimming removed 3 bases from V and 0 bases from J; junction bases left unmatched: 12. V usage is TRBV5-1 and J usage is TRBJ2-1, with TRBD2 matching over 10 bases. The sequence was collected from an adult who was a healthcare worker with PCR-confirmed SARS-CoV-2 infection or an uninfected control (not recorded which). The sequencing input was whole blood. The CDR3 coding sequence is TGCGCCAGCAGCTCATATACCAGCGGGAGGGGAGGCTCCTACAATGAGCAGTTCTTC. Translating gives CASSSYTSGRGGSYNEQFF.